The 16 T cell receptor beta chains reported below all come from one sample, sequenced in a study of T cells after yellow fever vaccination. TCRdb called the 5' RACE reads again in MiXCR, with one record for every CDR3 protein. The table records 65,000 to 70,000 distinct CDR3 sequences, around 5% of them present only once. The material was CD4+ T cells sorted from PBMCs, obtained around 15 days after the first yellow fever vaccination. The receptors originated from a man aged 18 to 30 who received the YFV17D yellow fever vaccine.

This clonotype came up many times. V gene TRBV7-8 combines with J gene TRBJ1-1; TRBD1 agrees at 7 bases. The germline gives CDR1 SGHVS, CDR2 FQNEAQ. CDR3 length equals 16 residues. With V trimmed by 0 bases and J by 0 bases, 4 bases remained unmatched. The CDR3 sequence: CASSLAGDSLNTEAFF. CDR3 bases: TGTGCCAGCAGCTTAGCGGGGGACAGTCTGAACACTGAAGCTTTCTTT.

This clonotype has a count of ten or more. V is TRBV3-1 and J is TRBJ2-5; D possibly corresponds to TRBD1 (6 bases). Germline CDR1 is LGHDT and CDR2 is YNNKEL (reference sequence). The CDR3 loop spans 15 amino acids. V lost 3 bases to trimming and J lost 2 bases, with 13 bases between them. The CDR3 DNA reads as TGTGCCAGCAGCCACCTGAAGACAGGACAAGAGACCCAGTACTTC. It yields the protein CASSHLKTGQETQYF.

This clonotype was seen ten or more times. The gene calls are TRBV14 and TRBJ2-3, with a tentative D call TRBD1 (5 bases). The ends were cut back, 4 bases at V and 1 base at J, with 15 bases in the middle. The CDR3 extends over 16 amino acids. Germline CDR1 SGHDN, CDR2 FVKESK. CDR3 region: CASSLRRGFGTDTQYF. DNA for the CDR3: TGTGCCAGCAGCCTCAGAAGGGGATTCGGCACAGATACGCAGTATTTT.

This clonotype occurred many times. This chain joins TRBV18 and TRBJ1-1; D is ambiguous. The germline V gene has CDR1 KGHSH and CDR2 LQKENI. This CDR3 has 15 amino acids. Deletions cut 4 bases from V and 4 bases from J, with 16 bases between. This CDR3 is CASSRESLEGTEAFF. CDR3 nucleotides: TGTGCCAGCTCACGAGAAAGTTTGGAGGGCACTGAAGCTTTCTTT.

The sample holds many counts of this clonotype. V usage is TRBV12-3 or TRBV12-4 and J usage is TRBJ2-7; no clear D gene. This CDR3 is built from 14 residues. Deletions cut 1 base from V and 0 bases from J, with 7 bases between. In DNA, the CDR3 is TGTGCCAGCAGTTTAGGCACTACCTCCTACGAGCAGTACTTC. Translating it yields CASSLGTTSYEQYF.

The chain carries TRBV23-1 and TRBJ2-7; D is perhaps TRBD1 or TRBD2 (5 bases each). TRBV23-1 is designated an ORF whose function remains uncertain. V was trimmed by 0 bases and J by 2 bases, leaving 8 bases between them. The CDR3 is made up of 14 amino acids. Written as DNA, the CDR3 is TGCGCCAGCAGTCAATCGGGGGAAGCCTACGAGCAGTACTTC. Encoded protein: CASSQSGEAYEQYF.

This clonotype was recorded at least ten times. The V call is TRBV15, the J call TRBJ1-5, with 9 bases matching TRBD1. J was trimmed by 0 bases and V by 3 bases; bases with no gene match: 9. Germline V gene lookup returns CDR1 LNHNV and CDR2 YYDKDF (reference sequence). The CDR3 runs to 18 residues. CDR3: CATSRVRTGDFSNQPQHF. CDR3 in DNA: TGTGCCACCAGCAGGGTACGGACAGGGGATTTTAGCAATCAGCCCCAGCATTTT.

This clonotype was seen at least ten times. This sequence joins TRBV5-1 and TRBJ1-1, with D unclear. V shed 4 bases and J shed 5 bases, with 12 bases lying between them. The CDR3 consists of 13 residues. The germline CDR1 and CDR2 sequences are SGHRS and YFSETQ. CDR3 region: CASSPMDGTEAFF. The CDR3 region has the DNA TGCGCCAGCAGCCCCATGGACGGGACTGAAGCTTTCTTT.

This chain links TRBV20-1 with TRBJ2-5, with unresolved D. CDR1 DFQATT and CDR2 SNEGSKA come from the germline V gene (reference sequence). V dropped 4 bases and J dropped 1 base, with 4 bases sitting between them. This CDR3 is built from 11 residues. CDR3 sequence reads: CSANGQETQYF. CDR3 DNA: TGCAGTGCTAACGGCCAAGAGACCCAGTACTTC.

V is TRBV30 and J is TRBJ1-5, with D tentatively TRBD1 (6 bases). The ends were cut back, 2 bases at V and 4 bases at J, with 15 bases in the middle. Germline V CDR1 and CDR2: GTSNPN, SVGIG (reference sequence). CDR3 length equals 15 residues. The CDR3 nucleotides read TGTGCCTGGAGTTCGGGGACACCACTTAATCAGCCCCAGCATTTT. Amino acid sequence: CAWSSGTPLNQPQHF.

The sample holds many counts of this clonotype. In nucleotides, the CDR3 is TGCGCCAGCAGCTCACAGGAGGTGAACACCGGGGAGCTGTTTTTT. Protein sequence: CASSSQEVNTGELFF. The chain is built from TRBV5-1 and TRBJ2-2; either TRBD1 or TRBD2 may fit D (5 bases each). The germline gives CDR1 SGHRS, CDR2 YFSETQ. The CDR3 spans 15 residues. With 3 bases removed from V and 1 base from J, the gap between germline ends came to 10 bases. Using reference TRBV5-1 and TRBJ2-2 for the parts outside the CDR3, the full variable domain is KAGVTQTPRYLIKTRGQQVTLSCSPISGHRSVSWYQQTPGQGLQFLFEYFSETQRNKGNFPGRFSGRQFSNSRSEMNVSTLELGDSALYLCASSSQEVNTGELFFGEGSRLTVL.

In this sample, this clonotype turned up many times. DNA of the CDR3: TGTGCCAGCAGCCTAGACAGGGCCTGGCAGTACGTC. It is translated as CASSLDRAWQYV. This chain connects TRBV5-5 to TRBJ2-7, with 7 bases matching TRBD1. The germline CDR1 and CDR2 sequences are SGHKS and YYEKEE (reference sequence). The V gene end was trimmed by 4 bases and the J gene end by 9 bases; junction bases not matched to a gene: 7. The CDR3 runs 12 residues.

This clonotype was counted ten times or more. The chain recombines TRBV6-5 with TRBJ2-7; D tentatively fits TRBD1 or TRBD2 (7 bases each). This CDR3 spans 15 amino acids. Trimming removed 4 bases from V and 5 bases from J, with 18 bases in between. CDR1 and CDR2 from the germline V gene are MNHEY and SVGAGI. This chain's CDR3 is CASSSAGGGRNEQYF. The DNA for the CDR3 is TGTGCCAGCAGTTCCGCAGGGGGGGGCCGGAACGAGCAGTACTTC.

The sample holds many counts of this clonotype. The rearrangement uses TRBV19 and TRBJ2-2; 10 bases fit TRBD2. CDR1 and CDR2 (germline): LNHDA, SQIVND (reference sequence). The V and J ends lost 8 bases and 6 bases, in that order; junction bases with no gene match: 9. The CDR3 runs to 15 residues. The CDR3 nucleotides are TGTGCCAGTCGCATAGCGGGGGGCCCCCCCGGGGAGCTGTTTTTT. The encoded protein is CASRIAGGPPGELFF.

This clonotype was detected many times. This chain links TRBV5-6 with TRBJ2-2, with D possibly matching TRBD1 (6 bases). Germline V gene lookup returns CDR1 SGHDT and CDR2 YYEEEE. The CDR3 sequence is 15 residues long. V dropped 6 bases and J dropped 6 bases, with 18 bases sitting between them. The CDR3 DNA sequence: TGTGCCAGCAACCAATTCCAGGGGAAGTCCGGGGAGCTGTTTTTT. Translating gives CASNQFQGKSGELFF.

In its sample, this clonotype was seen many times. The chain joins TRBV7-2 to TRBJ2-3, with a tentative D call TRBD1 (6 bases). Per the germline V gene, CDR1 is SGHTA and CDR2 is FQGNSA. Trimming cost V 9 bases and J 2 bases, with 18 bases left between them. The length of the CDR3 is 15 residues. The CDR3 DNA sequence: TGTGCCAGTCAGCTAGGGCAGGGGTACACAGATACGCAGTATTTT. This gives the protein CASQLGQGYTDTQYF.